This T cell receptor beta chain was sequenced during a study of OX40 agonist ivuxolimab in advanced cancers. This CDR3 region has 14 residues. Germline lookup yields CDR1 SGHTA and CDR2 FQGNSA. The V end was cut by 6 bases, the J end by 4 bases, with 13 bases between. Clones were read by immunoSEQ multiplex PCR, and TCRdb kept only the in-frame ones, dropping some. The data hold tens of thousands of clones, with around four fifths observed a single time. The timepoints at which blood was sampled were baseline, cycle 4 day 1, and cycle 7 day 1. Material: CD4+ or CD8+ T cells sorted from blood, obtained in a trial of the OX40 agonist ivuxolimab. This chain joins TRBV7-2 and TRBJ1-5; perhaps TRBD1 as D (5 bases). The source is an adult with an advanced solid tumor such as melanoma, head and neck, liver or kidney cancer. CDR3 in DNA: TGTGCCAGCAGTCGGGACGGGAATAATCAGCCCCAGCATTTT. It is translated as CASSRDGNNQPQHF.